This entry concerns a single T cell receptor (beta chain). Its antigen is not yet known. Base-call qualities are not available, and no considerably larger clone is one nucleotide away. The CDR1 and CDR2 encoded by the germline V gene are KGHDR and SFDVKD. V loses 7 bases at its end and J loses 2 bases; junction bases beyond the gene matches: 5. The CDR3 measures 14 amino acids from cysteine to phenylalanine. Only the CDR3 part of the read is kept: 42 bases, read in frame from the first base. This entry is derived from a study of TIL therapy for anti-PD-1-resistant metastatic lung cancer (dated by TCRdb to about 2021). Regarding the study in general: Tumors were harvested before any PD-1/PD-L1 blockade; patients then received nivolumab, and those progressing received lymphodepletion, expanded TIL infusion and IL-2. Enrolled patients had a median age of about 53 years (range about 38-85) and a median tumor PD-L1 proportion score of around 5.9%. The cohort was composed predominantly of lung adenocarcinoma, with a few EGFR-mutant and two ALK-rearranged tumors included, and half of patients were identified as current or former smokers. Across the cohort, whole-exome sequencing showed a median non-synonymous tumor mutation burden of more than 1.3 mutations per megabase. T cell receptor beta sequencing of tumor and peripheral blood served to follow clonotypes across the tumor, the expanded TIL product, and serial blood samples. Study-level results and caveats: The study protocol defined all tumor marker inferences as exploratory. Infused TIL clonotypes partially replaced the baseline peripheral repertoire then decayed over months, with no apparent association between persistence and response. The cohort was highly selected, including more treatment-naive, never-smoker and oncogene-addicted patients than is typical, which limits generalizability.

The meaning of the sample's time point label: pre-treatment sample, taken before nivolumab and TIL therapy. Between October 2017 and early 2020, a dual-center phase I trial enrolled adults who had stage 4 NSCLC. The samples were drawn from an open-label, single-arm phase I trial testing tumor-infiltrating lymphocyte therapy combined with nivolumab in advanced non-small cell lung cancer. Blood mononuclear cells from EDTA tubes were isolated by Ficoll gradient, snap-frozen as pellets, and DNA was extracted with a Qiagen mini-prep kit. TCR beta CDR3 regions were amplified from genomic DNA by bias-controlled multiplex PCR with the immunoSEQ v3 hsTCRB kit. The TCR libraries were sequenced on an Illumina NextSeq 500 to approximately 1.8 million read pairs for survey level or 5-6 million read pairs for deep level. For the original study's pipeline: V, D and J genes were assigned, non-productive sequences were removed, and clonality was reported by immunoSEQ Analyzer software. Repertoires of infused TIL and blood were compared using productive Simpson clonality and the Morisita overlap index of productive TRB rearrangements. For each clone in blood, the absolute clonotype count was estimated by multiplying the lymphocyte count by the CD3+ fraction and by the clone's productive frequency. TCRdb stores this immuneACCESS table with in-frame sequences only. Part of the clones is absent; in the studies checked, under half of the shortfall reflects unresolved V genes, and no reason is known for the rest. D and trimming come from the DNA, and the V and J calls and clone size come from that table. For this sample the table gives roughly 20,000 clones, of which 75% to 80% were detected only once. Of the sample, 7.4% falls within the top ten clones.

The chain links TRBV24-1 with TRBJ2-3, with 7 junctional bases fitting TRBD1. The source material was blood, sampled at baseline. The clonotype originates from a person aged 30 to 80 with non-small cell lung cancer. The CDR3 protein sequence reads: CATRGQLNTDTQYF. The DNA is as follows: TGTGCCACCAGGGGACAGTTAAACACAGATACGCAGTATTTT.